This TCR beta chain was observed in a study of response to subunit inactivated influenza vaccine. Only a few counts were recorded for this clonotype. MiXCR, applied by TCRdb to the RT-PCR reads, yields one record per CDR3 protein. The sample yields hundreds of thousands of distinct CDR3 sequences, over 10% seen once. The germline V and J ends were trimmed by 3 bases and 3 bases, with 12 bases remaining between them. Germline V gene data show CDR1 as LGHDT and CDR2 as YNNKEL (reference sequence). The CDR3 consists of 14 residues. This TCR was recovered from a man aged 45-60 years who received an inactivated influenza vaccine. This sample comprised PBMCs from blood, obtained about 40 days after vaccination. The chain recombines TRBV3-1 with TRBJ2-7; D not resolved. The CDR3 DNA reads TGTGCCAGCAGCCAGGGGTCCGATTACTACGAGCAGTACTTC. Residues: CASSQGSDYYEQYF.